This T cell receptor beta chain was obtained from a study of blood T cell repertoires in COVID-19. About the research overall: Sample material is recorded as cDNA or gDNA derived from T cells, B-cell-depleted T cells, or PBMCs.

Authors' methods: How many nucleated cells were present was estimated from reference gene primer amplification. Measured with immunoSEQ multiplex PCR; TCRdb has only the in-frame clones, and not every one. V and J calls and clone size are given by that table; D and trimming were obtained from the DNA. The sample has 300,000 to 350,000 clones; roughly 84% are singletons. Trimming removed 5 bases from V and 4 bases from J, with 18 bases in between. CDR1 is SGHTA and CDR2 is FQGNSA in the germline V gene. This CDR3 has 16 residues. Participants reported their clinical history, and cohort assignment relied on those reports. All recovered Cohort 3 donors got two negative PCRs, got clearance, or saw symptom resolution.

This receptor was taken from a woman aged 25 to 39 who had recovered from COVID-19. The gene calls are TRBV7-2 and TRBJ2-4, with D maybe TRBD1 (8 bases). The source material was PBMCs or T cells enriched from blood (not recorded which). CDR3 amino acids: CASSPGQGGGKNIQYF. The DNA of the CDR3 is TGTGCCAGCAGCCCCGGACAGGGAGGGGGAAAAAACATTCAGTACTTC.